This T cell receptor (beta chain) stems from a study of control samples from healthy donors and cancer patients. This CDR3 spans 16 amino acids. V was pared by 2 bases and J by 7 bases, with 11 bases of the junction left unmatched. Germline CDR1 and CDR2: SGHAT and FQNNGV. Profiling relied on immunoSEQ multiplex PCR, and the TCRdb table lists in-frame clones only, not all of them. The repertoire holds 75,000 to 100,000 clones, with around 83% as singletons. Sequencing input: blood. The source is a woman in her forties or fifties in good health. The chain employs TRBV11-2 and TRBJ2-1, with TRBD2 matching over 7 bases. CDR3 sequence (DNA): TGTGCCAGCAGCTTACGGGCGGGAGCGATGTGGAATGAGCAGTTCTTC. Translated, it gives CASSLRAGAMWNEQFF.